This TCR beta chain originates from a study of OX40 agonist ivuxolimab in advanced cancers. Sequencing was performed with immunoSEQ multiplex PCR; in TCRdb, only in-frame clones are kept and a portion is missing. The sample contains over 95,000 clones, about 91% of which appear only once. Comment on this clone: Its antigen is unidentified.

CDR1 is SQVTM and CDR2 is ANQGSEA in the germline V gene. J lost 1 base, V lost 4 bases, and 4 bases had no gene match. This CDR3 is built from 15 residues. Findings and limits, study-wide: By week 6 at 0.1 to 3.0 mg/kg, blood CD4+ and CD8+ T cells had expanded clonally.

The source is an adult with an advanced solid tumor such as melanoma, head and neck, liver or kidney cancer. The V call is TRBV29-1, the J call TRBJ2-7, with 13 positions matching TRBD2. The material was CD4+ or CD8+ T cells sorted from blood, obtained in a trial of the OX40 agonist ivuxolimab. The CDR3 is CSVGGGLAGSYEQYF. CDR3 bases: TGCAGCGTTGGGGGGGGACTAGCGGGATCCTACGAGCAGTACTTC.